This record covers a single T cell receptor (beta chain). No antigen is known for it. For each subset, genomic DNA was distributed in equal portions over several immunoSEQ plates. Libraries were prepared by immunoSEQ multiplex PCR; TCRdb keeps only in-frame clonotypes and omits some of them. Here the sample spans more than 2 million clones, about 95% being singletons. The data are from a study of shared clonotypes between healthy human individuals. Regarding the study as a whole: Donor scarcity curtailed the genetic and exposure-history diversity represented herein. Lower generation probabilities were found for non-shared clonotypes than for those shared by all four donors. Naive subsets tended to show greater estimated richness than memory subsets.

CD45RO-negative, CCR7-selected cells formed the naive CD8 fraction, which excluded terminally differentiated effector memory CD45RA+ cells. Germline assignment: CDR1 GTSNPN and CDR2 SVGIG (reference sequence). The CDR3 runs 17 residues. V dropped 4 bases and J dropped 7; count of bases not matched to a gene: 12. The rearrangement uses TRBV30 and TRBJ2-1; 14 nucleotides line up with TRBD2. Specimen: naive CD8+ T cells sorted from blood. The sequence came from a man aged 18-30 years in good health. In DNA, the CDR3 is TGTGCCTGGAACTCGGGACTAGCGGGAGCTATAGGGAATGAGCAGTTCTTC. Residues: CAWNSGLAGAIGNEQFF. The full variable domain, completed using reference TRBV30 and TRBJ2-1, is SQTIHQWPATLVQPVGSPLSLECTVEGTSNPNLYWYRQAAGRGLQLLFYSVGIGQISSEVPQNLSASRPQDRQFILSSKKLLLSDSGFYLCAWNSGLAGAIGNEQFFGPGTRLTVL.